The present T cell receptor beta chain was sequenced within a study of blood T cell repertoires in COVID-19. Here immunoSEQ multiplex PCR was the method, and the copy in TCRdb shows in-frame clones only, minus some. There are 60,000 to 80,000 clones in the sample; about 89% occur only once, and about 0.56% lies in the top ten. V was pared by 0 bases and J by 0 bases, with 9 bases between. The CDR3 is 16 residues long. Germline values: CDR1 LNHDA, CDR2 SQIVND (reference sequence). The sequence came from a man in his fifties or sixties with acute or convalescent COVID-19. This rearrangement joins TRBV19 to TRBJ2-1; D remains unclear. Sequencing used peripheral blood. The CDR3 coding sequence is TGTGCCAGTAGTATAGATCCCGGGTCCTCCTACAATGAGCAGTTCTTC. This sequence encodes CASSIDPGSSYNEQFF.